A single sample is the source of the 2 T cell receptor beta chains below, sequenced in a study of human T cells and chemical hapten exposure. Specified time point: patch test 1, 2 weeks after DPC sensitization. Treatment given: therapeutic diphenylcyclopropenone sensitization with weekly scalp DPC. TCRdb passed the RACE reads through MiXCR, listing each CDR3 protein once. This sample has 55,000 to 85,000 distinct CDR3 sequences, with 7.5% to 10% found just once. The source was whole blood, collected in connection with sensitization to the hapten diphenylcyclopropenone (DPC). The receptors come from a woman aged 40 to 50 with alopecia areata. Some clones in this sample may be carry-over from other donors' samples.

The chain joins TRBV18 to TRBJ1-2; D is perhaps TRBD1 (5 bases). The CDR3 runs to 13 residues. Germline-derived CDR1 and CDR2 are KGHSH and LQKENI. The V gene lost 1 base and the J gene lost 7 bases, with 10 bases spanning the gap. The DNA for the CDR3 is TGTGCCAGCTCACCACAAGGGGAACGTGGCTACACCTTC. Amino acids: CASSPQGERGYTF.

In this sample, this clonotype turned up a few times. The chain uses TRBV15 and TRBJ1-6; D is unresolved. The ends were cut back, 1 base at V and 7 bases at J, with 5 bases in the middle. CDR3 length equals 13 residues. Germline V lookup: CDR1 LNHNV, CDR2 YYDKDF (reference sequence). The CDR3 spells CATSRAGNSPLHF. CDR3 coding DNA: TGTGCCACCAGCAGAGCCGGCAATTCACCCCTCCACTTT.